This T cell receptor (beta chain) was recovered during a study of patients and donors after allogeneic stem cell transplantation. Germline V CDR1 and CDR2: SGHTA, FQGTGA. Between the trimmed V and J ends, which lost 5 bases and 4 bases, there was a span of 11 bases. The CDR3 runs 13 residues. Each CDR3 protein gets one entry after TCRdb re-called the RT-PCR reads with MiXCR. The sample lists tens of thousands of distinct CDR3 sequences, approximately 5.2% occurring once. This sequence was found in a human donor who was either an allogeneic HSCT recipient or a stem cell or donor lymphocyte infusion donor (not recorded which). It is not recorded whose cells these are; they may come from a transplant donor. The gene calls are TRBV7-3 and TRBJ2-5; no clear D gene. Sequencing used blood, either unsorted or a sorted T cell fraction (not recorded which). The CDR3, as DNA: TGTGCCAGCAGCATCTACCCCCTAGAGACCCAGTACTTC. This gives the protein CASSIYPLETQYF.